This TCR beta chain was recorded in a study of CD8+CD57+ T cells in acquired aplastic anemia. Template material for TCR beta VDJ and CDR3 profiling consisted of genomic DNA. TCRdb passed the reads through MiXCR, listing each CDR3 protein once. The table shows 170,000 or so distinct CDR3 sequences, with 63% occurring only once. Patients chosen for sequencing had shown CD8+CD57+ cell expansion by flow cytometry. In all patients, the disease was severe acquired aplastic anemia. This clonotype was obtained from a human donor with aplastic anemia. Specimen: sorted CD4+, CD8+, or CD8+CD57+ T cells (not recorded which) from PBMCs.

CDR3 amino acids: CATSGSRTYNEQFF. CDR3 nucleotides: TGTGCCACCAGTGGTTCTAGAACTTACAATGAGCAGTTCTTC. The V gene is TRBV24-1, the J gene TRBJ2-1, with D uncertain. The CDR3 covers 14 residues. V lost 5 bases and J lost 4, with 11 bases in between. Germline CDR1 and CDR2: KGHDR and SFDVKD.